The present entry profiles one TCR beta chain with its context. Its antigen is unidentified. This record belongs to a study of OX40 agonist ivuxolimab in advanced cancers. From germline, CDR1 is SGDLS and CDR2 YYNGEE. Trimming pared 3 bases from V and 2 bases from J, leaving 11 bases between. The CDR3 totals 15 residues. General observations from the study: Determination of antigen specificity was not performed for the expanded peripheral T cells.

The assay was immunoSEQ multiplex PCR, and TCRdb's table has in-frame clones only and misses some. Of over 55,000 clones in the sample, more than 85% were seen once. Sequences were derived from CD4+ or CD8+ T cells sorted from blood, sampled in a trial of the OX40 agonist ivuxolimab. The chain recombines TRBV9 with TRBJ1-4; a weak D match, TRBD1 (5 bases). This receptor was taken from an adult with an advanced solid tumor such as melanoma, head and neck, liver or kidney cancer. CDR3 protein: CASSGGLGTNEKLFF. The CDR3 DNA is TGTGCCAGCAGCGGGGGCCTCGGGACTAATGAAAAACTGTTTTTT.